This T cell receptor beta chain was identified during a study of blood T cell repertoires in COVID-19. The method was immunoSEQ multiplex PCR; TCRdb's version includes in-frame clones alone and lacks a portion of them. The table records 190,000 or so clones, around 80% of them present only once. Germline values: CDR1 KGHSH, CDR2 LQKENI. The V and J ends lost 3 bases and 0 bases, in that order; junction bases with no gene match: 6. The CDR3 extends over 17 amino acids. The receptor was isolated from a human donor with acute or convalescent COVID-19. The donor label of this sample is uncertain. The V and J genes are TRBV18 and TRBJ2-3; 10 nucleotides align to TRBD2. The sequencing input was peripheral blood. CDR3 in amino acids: CASSPFLAGASTDTQYF. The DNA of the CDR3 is TGTGCCAGCTCACCCTTTCTAGCGGGAGCGAGCACAGATACGCAGTATTTT. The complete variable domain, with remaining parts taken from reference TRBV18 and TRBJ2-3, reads NAGVMQNPRHLVRRRGQEARLRCSPMKGHSHVYWYRQLPEEGLKFMVYLQKENIIDESGMPKERFSAEFPKEGPSILRIQQVVRGDSAAYFCASSPFLAGASTDTQYFGPGTRLTVL.